This TCR beta chain was obtained from a study of shared clonotypes between healthy human individuals. The study's findings and limits: What rarefaction showed was incomplete sorted-subset sequencing despite large depth.

As to this clone: Its antigen is unidentified.

Deep was the level at which the assay was run. The table came from immunoSEQ multiplex PCR; TCRdb's copy has only in-frame clones and leaves some out. The repertoire consists of 600,000 to 750,000 clones, with roughly two thirds occurring once and the leading ten covering under 2%. The authors divided CD4+ cells into CD45RA+ naive and CD45RA-negative memory subsets. Trimming removed 1 base at V and 1 base at J, with 9 bases between. The CDR3 covers 15 residues. The germline V gene encodes CDR1 SGHRS and CDR2 YFSETQ. The chain recombines TRBV5-1 with TRBJ2-4; D is undetermined. The TCR comes from a woman under 40 in good health. Sequenced sample: memory CD4+ T cells sorted from blood. The sample's subset: CD45RA-negative fraction. CDR3 coding DNA: TGCGCCAGCAGCTTGCCGGGTATTGCCAAAAACATTCAGTACTTC. Translating gives CASSLPGIAKNIQYF.